Listed here are 29 T cell receptor beta chains from one sample, sequenced in a study of shared clonotypes between healthy human individuals. Profiled with immunoSEQ multiplex PCR; TCRdb holds only in-frame clones, not every one. The sample shows about 590,000 clones, 95% of them seen only once. CD45RO negativity and positive selection for CCR7 defined naive CD8 cells, a population that excluded terminally differentiated effector memory CD45RA+ cells. The sample taken for sequencing was naive CD8+ T cells sorted from blood. These receptors all stem from a young woman in good health.

This clone has just one count. This specimen includes other DNA sequences encoding the same CDR3. The chain carries TRBV27 and TRBJ2-7, with D perhaps matching TRBD2 (6 bases). V was cut by 5 bases and J by 1 base, with 12 bases left in between. The CDR3 sequence is 14 residues long. The germline V gene has CDR1 MNHEY and CDR2 SMNVEV (reference sequence). CDR3 nucleotides: TGTGCCAGCAGTCATAGCGGAAGTTCCTACGAGCAGTACTTC. It encodes CASSHSGSSYEQYF.

The table lists this clone with a count of one. The J gene is TRBJ1-2, the V gene TRBV15; 8 bases align to TRBD1. Germline CDR1 and CDR2: LNHNV and YYDKDF (reference sequence). The CDR3 is 13 residues long. V lost 8 bases and J lost 3; bases outside the gene matches: 5. The CDR3 sequence: CATQGATDYGYTF. CDR3 bases: TGTGCCACCCAGGGGGCGACGGACTATGGCTACACCTTC.

The J gene is TRBJ2-7, the V gene TRBV27, with TRBD1 identical over 11 bases. Germline assignment: CDR1 MNHEY and CDR2 SMNVEV (reference sequence). V was clipped by 4 bases and J by 7 bases; unmatched bases: 9. CDR3 length: 15 amino acids. CDR3 sequence: CASSYGTGGASEQYF. CDR3 in DNA: TGTGCCAGCAGTTATGGGACAGGGGGGGCCTCGGAGCAGTACTTC.

Details on this clone: Other DNA sequences of this sample code for an identical CDR3. The chain has TRBV4-1 and TRBJ2-7, with 14 bases lining up with TRBD2. Germline CDR1 is MGHRA and CDR2 is YSYEKL. V trimming: 4 bases; J trimming: 5 bases; junction bases outside the gene matches: 4. The CDR3 totals 15 residues. As DNA, the CDR3 is TGCGCCAGCAGCCCGGGACTAGCGGGAGCGCACGAGCAGTACTTC. It specifies CASSPGLAGAHEQYF.

This clone occurred once. The V gene is TRBV28, the J gene TRBJ1-4; tentative D call: TRBD1 (6 bases). V was cut by 3 bases and J by 3 bases, with 8 bases left in between. Germline loops: CDR1 MDHEN, CDR2 SYDVKM. The CDR3 sequence is 14 residues long. The DNA for the CDR3 is TGTGCCAGCAGTTTCGAGGGGGCTAATGAAAAACTGTTTTTT. Translating it yields CASSFEGANEKLFF.

The V gene is TRBV7-2, the J gene TRBJ2-1; D possibly uses TRBD1 or TRBD2 (5 bases each). Trimming took 4 bases from V and 0 from J, leaving 16 bases between them. Looked up from germline, CDR1 is SGHTA and CDR2 is FQGNSA. This CDR3 is built from 17 residues. In DNA form, the CDR3 reads TGTGCCAGCAGCTGGTTGATCGGGACGAGCTCCTACAATGAGCAGTTCTTC. This codes for CASSWLIGTSSYNEQFF.

The rearrangement links TRBV15 to TRBJ2-3, with 12 bases identical to TRBD2. The CDR3 loop spans 16 amino acids. V shed 6 bases and J 1 base; nucleotides not matched to a gene: 5. Germline CDR1 LNHNV, CDR2 YYDKDF (reference sequence). DNA for the CDR3: TGTGCCACCAGATTTCGACTAGCGGGAGGCACAGATACGCAGTATTTT. Its protein is CATRFRLAGGTDTQYF.

The CDR3 spells CASSPDRYEQYF. CDR3 bases: TGTGCCAGCAGCCCGGATAGGTACGAGCAGTACTTC. V is TRBV7-2 and J is TRBJ2-7; D not certain. Germline CDR1 and CDR2: SGHTA and FQGNSA. Trimming cost V 5 bases and J 4 bases, with 9 bases left between them. This CDR3 spans 12 amino acids.

This rearrangement joins TRBV7-9 to TRBJ2-3, with TRBD2 matching 7 bases. The ends lost 3 bases at V and 1 base at J; junction bases unmatched: 4. The CDR3 consists of 15 residues. The germline V gene encodes CDR1 SEHNR and CDR2 FQNEAQ (reference sequence). The CDR3 sequence is CASSFPGGGTDTQYF. The CDR3 region has the DNA TGTGCCAGCAGCTTCCCGGGAGGTGGCACAGATACGCAGTATTTT.

The V gene is TRBV11-2, the J gene TRBJ2-7, with a tentative D call TRBD2 (6 bases). This CDR3 is built from 12 residues. Trimming took off 4 bases at V and 11 bases at J, with 15 bases between the two ends. Germline CDR1 is SGHAT and CDR2 is FQNNGV. Written as DNA, the CDR3 is TGTGCCAGCAGCTATACGGGAGAGATTAAGTACTTC. It encodes CASSYTGEIKYF. Looking up the rest from reference TRBV11-2 and TRBJ2-7 gives the full variable domain: EAGVAQSPRYKIIEKRQSVAFWCNPISGHATLYWYQQILGQGPKLLIQFQNNGVVDDSQLPKDRFSAERLKGVDSTLKIQPAKLEDSAVYLCASSYTGEIKYFGPGTRLTVT.

V usage is TRBV4-1 and J usage is TRBJ1-5; no clear D. The CDR3 covers 15 residues. V lost 0 bases and J lost 7, with 13 bases in between. CDR1 and CDR2 (germline): MGHRA, YSYEKL. The CDR3, as DNA: TGCGCCAGCAGCCAAGATAGCAGGTTGGAGCAGCCCCAGCATTTT. It translates to CASSQDSRLEQPQHF.

This chain joins TRBV10-2 and TRBJ2-3; D is uncertain. This CDR3 has 11 amino acids. Germline V gene lookup returns CDR1 WSHSY and CDR2 SAAADI. V was shortened by 5 bases and J by 4 bases, with 4 bases between the two germline ends. The chain's CDR3 is CASSLADTQYF. CDR3 nucleotides: TGCGCCAGCAGTCTCGCAGATACGCAGTATTTT.

The chain is built from TRBV28 and TRBJ2-7; the D gene is possibly TRBD2 (6 bases). Germline CDR1 and CDR2: MDHEN and SYDVKM. V lost 1 base, J lost 4 bases, and 11 bases lay in between. The CDR3 spans 14 residues. CDR3 in amino acids: CASSLSGEVYEQYF. The CDR3 nucleotides are TGTGCCAGCAGTTTATCGGGGGAAGTATACGAGCAGTACTTC.

V and J are TRBV28 and TRBJ2-7; 9 bases are a match to TRBD2. The CDR3 runs to 14 residues. After removal of 6 bases from V and 5 bases from J, the junction contained 8 bases not matched to a gene. The germline V gene encodes CDR1 MDHEN and CDR2 SYDVKM. CDR3 nucleotides: TGTGCCAGCAGACCCCTAGCGGGAATCGACGAGCAGTACTTC. This sequence encodes CASRPLAGIDEQYF.

The chain recombines TRBV5-1 with TRBJ2-1; a possible D gene is TRBD1 (6 bases). Trimming stripped 5 bases from V and 4 bases from J, with 13 bases between. Germline V gives CDR1 SGHRS, CDR2 YFSETQ. The CDR3 runs to 14 residues. The chain's CDR3 is CASRGTPGYNEQFF. The CDR3 nucleotides read TGCGCCAGCAGGGGGACACCCGGTTACAATGAGCAGTTCTTC.

This chain links TRBV5-1 with TRBJ2-5; 10 bases match TRBD2. CDR1 is SGHRS, CDR2 YFSETQ, per germline. V dropped 4 bases and J dropped 4; count of bases not matched to a gene: 7. This CDR3 is built from 15 residues. CDR3 nucleotide sequence: TGCGCCAGCAGCCCAAGCCGGACTAGCGGAGAGACCCAGTACTTC. It is translated as CASSPSRTSGETQYF.

V and J are TRBV7-2 and TRBJ2-1; 10 positions agree with TRBD2. The CDR3 extends over 15 amino acids. V gave up 5 bases and J gave up 7 bases; unmatched junction bases: 8. Per germline, CDR1 SGHTA and CDR2 FQGNSA. CDR3 loop: CASSASGRAKNEQFF. The DNA of the CDR3 is TGTGCCAGCAGCGCCAGCGGGAGGGCCAAGAATGAGCAGTTCTTC.

This rearrangement joins TRBV27 to TRBJ2-1, with 15 bases fitting TRBD2. The V and J ends lost 4 bases and 4 bases, in that order; junction bases with no gene match: 2. Per the germline V gene, CDR1 is MNHEY and CDR2 is SMNVEV (reference sequence). This CDR3 comprises 16 residues. Here the CDR3 DNA reads TGTGCCAGCAGTTCCGGGACTAGCGGGAGGTACAATGAGCAGTTCTTC. Residues: CASSSGTSGRYNEQFF.

V gene TRBV30 combines with J gene TRBJ2-1; 7 bases line up with TRBD2. The CDR3 consists of 13 residues. J was trimmed by 5 bases and V by 8 bases; bases with no gene match: 9. Germline V lookup: CDR1 GTSNPN, CDR2 SVGIG (reference sequence). CDR3 nucleotide sequence: TGTGCCCTCACGGGGGGTTCAAACAATGAGCAGTTCTTC. It specifies CALTGGSNNEQFF.

V and J are TRBV5-4 and TRBJ2-7; 7 bases are a match to TRBD1. CDR3 size: 14 residues. CDR1 and CDR2 from the germline V gene are SGHNT and YYREEE (reference sequence). Trimming took 3 bases from V and 4 from J; bases not matched to a gene: 7. CDR3 coding DNA: TGTGCCAGCAGCTCCACCGACAGGGAATACGAGCAGTACTTC. It encodes CASSSTDREYEQYF.

Turning to this clone: The sample carries other DNA sequences with the same CDR3. This chain links TRBV13 with TRBJ2-5, with D possibly being TRBD1 (5 bases). This CDR3 comprises 13 residues. V was shortened by 1 base and J by 3 bases, with 6 bases between the two germline ends. Germline CDR1 is PRHDT and CDR2 is FYEKMQ (reference sequence). The chain's CDR3 is CASSLAREETQYF. The CDR3 bases are TGTGCCAGCAGCTTAGCCAGGGAAGAGACCCAGTACTTC. Variable domain in full (rest from reference TRBV13 and TRBJ2-5): AAGVIQSPRHLIKEKRETATLKCYPIPRHDTVYWYQQGPGQDPQFLISFYEKMQSDKGSIPDRFSAQQFSDYHSELNMSSLELGDSALYFCASSLAREETQYFGPGTRLLVL.

J is TRBJ2-6 and V is TRBV2; 11 nucleotides align to TRBD1. Looked up from germline, CDR1 is SNHLY and CDR2 is FYNNEI. With V trimmed by 6 bases and J by 2 bases, 3 bases remained unmatched. The CDR3 runs to 16 residues. CDR3 in DNA: TGTGCCAGCAGAGGACAGGGGGCCGCTGGGGCCAACGTCCTGACTTTC. Amino acids: CASRGQGAAGANVLTF.

The CDR3 loop reads CAVPGLARLKGTQYF. DNA for the CDR3: TGTGCCGTTCCGGGACTAGCGAGATTAAAGGGGACGCAGTATTTT. V usage is TRBV2 and J usage is TRBJ2-3, with 10 nucleotides matching TRBD2. V shed 11 bases, J shed 9 bases, and the junction held 17 bases outside the gene matches. The CDR3 length is 15 residues. Germline V lookup: CDR1 SNHLY, CDR2 FYNNEI.

This chain uses TRBV28 with TRBJ2-5; 7 nucleotides align to TRBD2. Judging by the DNA end, TRBJ2-7 fits better; the J call may be wrong. CDR1 and CDR2 (germline): MDHEN, SYDVKM. This CDR3 is 14 amino acids long. The DNA of the CDR3 is TGTGCCAGCGGGGGGGAGTATCGGTCGTACGAGCAGTACTTC. Its translation: CASGGEYRSYEQYF.

This chain joins TRBV10-1 and TRBJ2-2; 8 bases are shared with TRBD2. Germline V lookup: CDR1 WNHNN, CDR2 SYGVQD (reference sequence). V shed 6 bases, J shed 6 bases, and the junction held 9 bases outside the gene matches. This CDR3 spans 15 amino acids. The CDR3 is CASSPGLAEAGELFF. The CDR3 nucleotides are TGCGCCAGCAGCCCCGGACTAGCTGAGGCCGGGGAGCTGTTTTTT.

The V gene is TRBV30, the J gene TRBJ2-3; TRBD1 matches at 9 bases. Germline V gene data show CDR1 as GTSNPN and CDR2 as SVGIG (reference sequence). Unmatched junction bases numbered 19, after V lost 8 bases and J lost 4 bases. This CDR3 has 17 residues. For the CDR3, the DNA is TGTGCCGGGCACTGGGACAGGGATCAGGAGAACCCAGATACGCAGTATTTT. This codes for CAGHWDRDQENPDTQYF.

The V call is TRBV4-1, the J call TRBJ2-5; TRBD2 agrees at 7 bases. With the DNA end fitting TRBJ2-7 better, the J assignment may be wrong. Germline CDR1 and CDR2: MGHRA and YSYEKL. This CDR3 has 14 residues. CDR3 loop: CASSHGGSGYEQYF. The CDR3 bases are TGCGCCAGCAGCCACGGCGGGAGTGGATACGAGCAGTACTTC.

V is TRBV7-9 and J is TRBJ2-5; TRBD2 matches 10 bases. This CDR3 comprises 15 residues. The V gene's germline CDR1 is SEHNR and CDR2 FQNEAQ (reference sequence). The junction had 4 bases not matched to a gene; V was cut back by 4 bases and J by 2 bases. CDR3 region: CASSYGLAEQETQYF. CDR3 nucleotide sequence: TGTGCCAGCAGCTACGGACTAGCGGAGCAAGAGACCCAGTACTTC.

Concerning this clone itself: Other DNA sequences in this sample translate to the same CDR3. The chain couples TRBV27 to TRBJ2-7; D unresolved. With 5 bases removed from V and 0 bases from J, the gap between germline ends came to 8 bases. The CDR3 extends over 13 amino acids. Germline V CDR1 and CDR2: MNHEY, SMNVEV (reference sequence). CDR3 region: CASSPGYSYEQYF. The CDR3 bases are TGTGCCAGCAGTCCCGGTTACTCCTACGAGCAGTACTTC.